These 19 T cell receptor beta chains were sequenced from one sample in a study of cytomegalovirus exposure and HLA in healthy donors. PCR involved 60 Vbeta and 13 Jbeta primers. Measured with immunoSEQ multiplex PCR; TCRdb has only the in-frame clones, and not every one. The table shows over 95,000 clones, with 70% to 80% occurring only once. The sequencing input was PBMCs. The receptors were gathered from a man in his forties in good health and CMV-seronegative.

The chain couples TRBV10-3 to TRBJ2-3; D is perhaps TRBD1 (6 bases). The CDR3 has 11 residues. Per germline, CDR1 ENHRY and CDR2 SYGVKD. V was shortened by 4 bases and J by 9 bases, with 8 bases between the two germline ends. The CDR3 DNA follows: TGTGCCATCAGTGGGGGGCCCACGCAGTATTTT. It yields the protein CAISGGPTQYF.

This clone was observed a few times. The rearrangement uses TRBV6-6 and TRBJ2-7, with 9 positions matching TRBD2. The CDR3 consists of 14 residues. With V trimmed by 2 bases and J by 2 bases, 1 base remained unmatched. CDR1 and CDR2 (germline): MNHNY, SVGAGI (reference sequence). CDR3 residues: CASSYERGAYEQYF. CDR3 coding DNA: TGTGCCAGCAGTTACGAGCGGGGGGCCTACGAGCAGTACTTC.

The chain combines TRBV6-4 with TRBJ1-5; D ambiguous. Germline lookup yields CDR1 MRHNA and CDR2 SNTAGT. Trimming shortened V by 4 bases and J by 1 base, and 11 bases separated the two germline ends. The CDR3 has 15 residues. CDR3 nucleotides: TGTGCCAGCAGTGCCATTTCGGGAAGCAATCAGCCCCAGCATTTT. This translates into CASSAISGSNQPQHF.

This chain connects TRBV7-2 to TRBJ2-7; the match to TRBD2 covers 11 bases. Trimming cost V 5 bases and J 0 bases; bases outside gene matches: 6. Germline V gene sequence: CDR1 SGHTA, CDR2 FQGNSA. The CDR3 has 16 amino acids. The DNA of the CDR3 is TGTGCCAGCAGCATCCGGACTAGCGGGCGCTCCTACGAGCAGTACTTC. Its translation is CASSIRTSGRSYEQYF.

This clone was found a few times. The genes are TRBV6-5 and TRBJ2-7, with TRBD1 identical over 9 bases. This CDR3 has 15 amino acids. CDR1 and CDR2 from the germline V gene are MNHEY and SVGAGI. Trimming at V came to 0 bases and at J to 5 bases, leaving 5 bases not matched to a gene. The CDR3 region is CASSYSWTGANEQYF. In DNA form, the CDR3 reads TGTGCCAGCAGTTACTCGTGGACAGGGGCCAACGAGCAGTACTTC.

This rearrangement joins TRBV6-5 to TRBJ1-4, with 8 bases matching TRBD1. The CDR3 covers 13 residues. Germline V gene lookup returns CDR1 MNHEY and CDR2 SVGAGI. The J segment lost 5 bases and the V segment lost 5 bases, leaving 1 base of the junction unmatched. The CDR3 DNA sequence: TGTGCCAGCAGTCGGACAGGGAATGAAAAACTGTTTTTT. This codes for CASSRTGNEKLFF.

The chain has TRBV5-1 and TRBJ2-1; 8 nucleotides agree with TRBD2. Germline V CDR1 and CDR2: SGHRS, YFSETQ. The J segment lost 1 base and the V segment lost 6 bases, leaving 6 bases of the junction unmatched. The CDR3 length is 15 residues. The CDR3, as DNA: TGCGCCAGCACTTCCAAGCGGGGGTCCTACAATGAGCAGTTCTTC. Its translation is CASTSKRGSYNEQFF.

As concerns this clone: This specimen includes other DNA sequences encoding the same CDR3. This chain joins TRBV25-1 and TRBJ1-3; D ambiguous. The germline CDR1 and CDR2 sequences are MGHDK and SYGVNS. CDR3 length: 15 amino acids. V was trimmed by 0 bases and J by 4 bases, leaving 10 bases between them. The CDR3 nucleotides are TGTGCCAGCAGTGAATACGGAGGGTACGGAAACACCATATATTTT. Its translation: CASSEYGGYGNTIYF.

The rearrangement uses TRBV9 and TRBJ1-1, with 8 bases identical to TRBD1. V lost 3 bases and J lost 4; bases outside the gene matches: 29. The germline V gene encodes CDR1 SGDLS and CDR2 YYNGEE. The CDR3 is made up of 22 amino acids. CDR3 sequence (DNA): TGTGCCAGCAGCGAGCTCATCGGGACAGGTGCAGGACTGAAGGGACCTGTCACTGAAGCTTTCTTT. Protein: CASSELIGTGAGLKGPVTEAFF.

V gene TRBV30 combines with J gene TRBJ2-3, with 9 bases identical to TRBD2. Germline loops: CDR1 GTSNPN, CDR2 SVGIG (reference sequence). This CDR3 region has 15 residues. V dropped 1 base and J dropped 1; count of bases not matched to a gene: 3. Written as DNA, the CDR3 is TGTGCCTGGAGTGGAGTAGCGGGGGGCACAGATACGCAGTATTTT. Residues: CAWSGVAGGTDTQYF.

The chain employs TRBV7-9 and TRBJ2-2; 9 positions match TRBD1. The CDR3 extends over 16 amino acids. V was pared by 7 bases and J by 1 base, with 7 bases of the junction left unmatched. Germline lookup yields CDR1 SEHNR and CDR2 FQNEAQ (reference sequence). In DNA, the CDR3 is TGTGCCAGCAACTGGGACAGGGCCGGGAACACCGGGGAGCTGTTTTTT. It translates to CASNWDRAGNTGELFF.

The chain uses TRBV6-1 and TRBJ2-3; 10 bases match TRBD2. Looked up from germline, CDR1 is MNHNS and CDR2 is SASEGT. The CDR3 sequence is 14 residues long. V lost 5 bases, J lost 2 bases, and 1 base stayed unmatched. CDR3 amino acids: CASSSGGATDTQYF. The CDR3 bases are TGTGCCAGCAGTAGCGGGGGGGCCACAGATACGCAGTATTTT.

The rearrangement uses TRBV28 and TRBJ1-6; no clear D gene. This CDR3 has 11 residues. The V end was cut by 4 bases, the J end by 13 bases, with 8 bases between. Germline-derived CDR1 and CDR2 are MDHEN and SYDVKM. The CDR3 region is CASSSEDPLHF. CDR3 bases: TGTGCCAGCAGTTCGGAGGATCCCCTCCACTTT.

In its sample, this clone was seen a few times. V and J are TRBV7-8 and TRBJ2-7; perhaps TRBD1 as D (6 bases). The CDR3 length is 15 residues. The germline gives CDR1 SGHVS, CDR2 FQNEAQ. V was clipped by 1 base and J by 3 bases, with 13 bases between them. The CDR3 spells CASSLGGQGRYEQYF. The CDR3 nucleotides are TGTGCCAGCAGCTTAGGGGGGCAGGGTCGCTACGAGCAGTACTTC.

The J gene is TRBJ1-1, the V gene TRBV7-6; D is perhaps TRBD1 (5 bases). This CDR3 has 14 residues. Per the germline V gene, CDR1 is SGHVS and CDR2 is FNYEAQ. The V and J ends lost 5 bases and 3 bases respectively, with 13 bases between them. The CDR3 coding sequence is TGTGCCAGCAGCGTGCGTGGGGCGGACACTGAAGCTTTCTTT. Its protein product is CASSVRGADTEAFF.

This sequence joins TRBV5-4 and TRBJ2-1, with 9 bases that match TRBD2. Germline trimming cut 6 bases from V and 5 bases from J; bases unmatched to any gene: 9. Germline V CDR1 and CDR2: SGHNT, YYREEE (reference sequence). The CDR3 has 15 amino acids. The CDR3 region has the DNA TGTGCCAGCAATTCCGGGACTAGCCGCCACAATGAGCAGTTCTTC. This sequence encodes CASNSGTSRHNEQFF. The whole variable domain, remainder taken from reference TRBV5-4 and TRBJ2-1, is ETGVTQSPTHLIKTRGQQVTLRCSSQSGHNTVSWYQQALGQGPQFIFQYYREEENGRGNFPPRFSGLQFPNYSSELNVNALELDDSALYLCASNSGTSRHNEQFFGPGTRLTVL.

This clone appeared a single time. This rearrangement joins TRBV5-4 to TRBJ1-4; TRBD1 matches at 7 bases. The CDR3 is made up of 14 amino acids. Per the germline V gene, CDR1 is SGHNT and CDR2 is YYREEE (reference sequence). The J segment lost 6 bases and the V segment lost 3 bases, leaving 5 bases of the junction unmatched. The CDR3 is CASSSGQSYEKLFF. The CDR3 DNA reads TGTGCCAGCAGCTCGGGACAGTCCTATGAAAAACTGTTTTTT.

The sample holds a few counts of this clone. V and J are TRBV6-5 and TRBJ2-3, with D possibly being TRBD1 (6 bases). Trimming took 2 bases from V and 5 from J, leaving 11 bases between them. This CDR3 is 14 amino acids long. Germline V gene sequence: CDR1 MNHEY, CDR2 SVGAGI. CDR3 coding DNA: TGTGCCAGCAGTTACCAAGGGGGAATAGATACGCAGTATTTT. Encoded protein: CASSYQGGIDTQYF.

The CDR3 spells CASSSKGQGGTGELFF. CDR3 sequence (DNA): TGTGCCAGCAGCTCGAAGGGGCAGGGCGGTACCGGGGAGCTGTTTTTT. The chain links TRBV5-4 to TRBJ2-2; a possible D gene is TRBD1 (5 bases). Germline assignment: CDR1 SGHNT and CDR2 YYREEE (reference sequence). The CDR3 is 16 amino acids. Trimming shortened V by 3 bases and J by 5 bases, and 17 bases separated the two germline ends.